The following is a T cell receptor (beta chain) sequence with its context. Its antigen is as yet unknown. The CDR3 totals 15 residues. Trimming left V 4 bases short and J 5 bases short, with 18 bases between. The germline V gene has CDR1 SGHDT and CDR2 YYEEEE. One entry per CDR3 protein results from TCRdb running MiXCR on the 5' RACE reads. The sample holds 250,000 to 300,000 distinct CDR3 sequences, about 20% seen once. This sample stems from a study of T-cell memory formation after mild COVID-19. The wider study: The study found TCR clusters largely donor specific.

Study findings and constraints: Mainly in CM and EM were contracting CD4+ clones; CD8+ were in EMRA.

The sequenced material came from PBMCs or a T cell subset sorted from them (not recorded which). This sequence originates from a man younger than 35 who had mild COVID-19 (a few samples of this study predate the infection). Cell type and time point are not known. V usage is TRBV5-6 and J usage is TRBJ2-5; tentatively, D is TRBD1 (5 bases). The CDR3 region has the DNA TGTGCCAGCAGCCAGAGACAGTTACTTATGGAGACCCAGTACTTC. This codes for CASSQRQLLMETQYF. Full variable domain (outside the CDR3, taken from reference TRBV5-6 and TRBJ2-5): DAGVTQSPTHLIKTRGQQVTLRCSPKSGHDTVSWYQQALGQGPQFIFQYYEEEERQRGNFPDRFSGHQFPNYSSELNVNALLLGDSALYLCASSQRQLLMETQYFGPGTRLLVL.